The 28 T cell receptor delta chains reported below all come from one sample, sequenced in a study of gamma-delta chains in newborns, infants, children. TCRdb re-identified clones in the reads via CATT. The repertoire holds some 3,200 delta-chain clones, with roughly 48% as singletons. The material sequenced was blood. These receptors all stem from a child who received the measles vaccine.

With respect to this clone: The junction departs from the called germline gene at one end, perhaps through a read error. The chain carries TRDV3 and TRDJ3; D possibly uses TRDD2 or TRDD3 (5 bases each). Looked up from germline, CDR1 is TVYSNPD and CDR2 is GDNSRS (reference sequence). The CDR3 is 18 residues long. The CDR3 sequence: CAFMSDCTFSWDSRQMFF. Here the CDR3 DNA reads TGTGCCTTTATGTCGGATTGTACCTTCTCCTGGGACTCCCGACAGATGTTTTTC. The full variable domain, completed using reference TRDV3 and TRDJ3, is CDKVTQSSPDQTVASGSEVVLLCTYDTVYSNPDLFWYRIRPDYSFQFVFYGDNSRSEGADFTQGRFSVKHILTQKAFHLVISPVRTEDSATYYCAFMSDCTFSWDSRQMFFGTGIKLFVEP.

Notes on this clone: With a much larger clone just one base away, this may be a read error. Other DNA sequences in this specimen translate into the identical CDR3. CDR3 region: CASLLGGYTDKLIF. The CDR3 DNA reads TGTGCCTCATTACTGGGGGGGTACACCGATAAGCTCATCTTT. The V and J genes are TRDV3 and TRDJ1, with 8 bases fitting TRDD3. In germline, CDR1 is TVYSNPD, CDR2 GDNSRS (reference sequence). The CDR3 totals 14 residues.

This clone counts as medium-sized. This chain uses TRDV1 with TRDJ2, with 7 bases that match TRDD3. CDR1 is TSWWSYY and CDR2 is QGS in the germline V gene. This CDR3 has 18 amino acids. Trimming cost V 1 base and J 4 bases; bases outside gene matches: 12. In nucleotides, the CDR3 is TGTGCTCTTGGGGAACAGGATTCATCCTGGGGGTCGACAGCACAACTCTTCTTT. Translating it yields CALGEQDSSWGSTAQLFF.

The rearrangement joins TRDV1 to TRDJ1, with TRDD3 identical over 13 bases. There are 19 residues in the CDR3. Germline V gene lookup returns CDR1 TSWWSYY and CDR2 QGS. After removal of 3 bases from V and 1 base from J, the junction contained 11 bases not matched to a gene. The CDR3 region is CALGDCRLYWGIRTDKLIF. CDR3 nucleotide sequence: TGTGCTCTTGGGGATTGTCGGCTCTACTGGGGGATACGCACCGATAAACTCATCTTT.

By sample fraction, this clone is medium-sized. CDR3 sequence: CACALGDTYVSVADKLIF. For the CDR3, the DNA is TGTGCCTGTGCATTGGGGGATACGTATGTTAGCGTCGCCGATAAACTCATCTTT. The chain recombines TRDV2 with TRDJ1; 11 bases are shared with TRDD3. This CDR3 contains 18 residues. J lost 3 bases, V lost 5 bases, and 16 bases had no gene match. CDR1 GEAIGNYY and CDR2 EKD come from the germline V gene.

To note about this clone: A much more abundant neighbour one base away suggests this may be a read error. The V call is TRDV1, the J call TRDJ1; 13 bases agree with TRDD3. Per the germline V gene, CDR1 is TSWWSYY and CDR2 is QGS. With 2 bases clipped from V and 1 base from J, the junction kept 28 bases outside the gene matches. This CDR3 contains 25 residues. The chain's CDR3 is CALGELKPYSYWGIRAIHCTDKLIF. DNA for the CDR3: TGTGCTCTTGGGGAATTGAAACCTTACTCTTACTGGGGGATACGCGCAATCCATTGCACCGATAAACTCATCTTT.

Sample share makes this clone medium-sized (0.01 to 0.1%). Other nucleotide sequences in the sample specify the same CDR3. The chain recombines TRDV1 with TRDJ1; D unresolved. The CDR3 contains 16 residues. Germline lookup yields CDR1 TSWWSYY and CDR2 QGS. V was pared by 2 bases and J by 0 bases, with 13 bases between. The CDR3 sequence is CALGEATVLDTDKLIF. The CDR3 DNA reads TGTGCTCTTGGGGAAGCTACGGTACTTGACACCGATAAACTCATCTTT.

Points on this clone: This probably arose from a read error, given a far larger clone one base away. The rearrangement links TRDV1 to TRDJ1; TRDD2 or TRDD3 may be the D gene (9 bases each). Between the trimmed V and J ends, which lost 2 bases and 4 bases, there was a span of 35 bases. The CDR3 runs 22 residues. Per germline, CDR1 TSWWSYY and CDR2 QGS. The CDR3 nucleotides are TGTGCTCTTGGGGAAACCCCCCGCCTTCCTACGGGGGATACTCAGTACAACGATAAACTCATCTTT. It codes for CALGETPRLPTGDTQYNDKLIF.

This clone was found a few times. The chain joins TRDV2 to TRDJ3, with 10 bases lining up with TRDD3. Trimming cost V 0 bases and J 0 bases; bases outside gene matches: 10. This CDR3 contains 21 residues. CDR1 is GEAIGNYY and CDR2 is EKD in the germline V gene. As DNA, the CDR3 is TGTGCCTGTGACACCGTGAACTGGGGGATTCAAAGCTCCTGGGACACCCGACAGATGTTTTTC. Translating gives CACDTVNWGIQSSWDTRQMFF.

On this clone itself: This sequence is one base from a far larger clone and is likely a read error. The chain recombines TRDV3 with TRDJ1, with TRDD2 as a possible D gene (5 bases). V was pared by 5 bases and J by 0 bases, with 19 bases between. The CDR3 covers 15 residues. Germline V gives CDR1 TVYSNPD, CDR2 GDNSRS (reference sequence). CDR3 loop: CAVLRLIWDTDKLIF. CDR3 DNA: TGTGCCGTCCTTCGACTGATATGGGACACCGATAAACTCATCTTT.

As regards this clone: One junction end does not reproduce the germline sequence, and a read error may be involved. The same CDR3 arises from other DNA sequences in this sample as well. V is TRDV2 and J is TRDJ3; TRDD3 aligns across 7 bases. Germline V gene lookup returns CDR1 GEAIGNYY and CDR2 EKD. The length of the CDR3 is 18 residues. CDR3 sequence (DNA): TGCGCCTGTGACACCGGGGGATTCAGCTCCTGGGACACCCGACAGATGTTTTTC. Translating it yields CACDTGGFSSWDTRQMFF.

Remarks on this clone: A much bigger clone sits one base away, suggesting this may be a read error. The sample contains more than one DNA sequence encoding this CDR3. CDR3 region: CALGEESSQVWGIYGAHDKLIF. CDR3 nucleotides: TGTGCTCTTGGGGAAGAGTCCTCCCAGGTTTGGGGGATATACGGGGCACACGATAAACTCATCTTC. This sequence joins TRDV1 and TRDJ1; TRDD3 matches 9 bases. This CDR3 is 22 amino acids long. Looked up from germline, CDR1 is TSWWSYY and CDR2 is QGS.

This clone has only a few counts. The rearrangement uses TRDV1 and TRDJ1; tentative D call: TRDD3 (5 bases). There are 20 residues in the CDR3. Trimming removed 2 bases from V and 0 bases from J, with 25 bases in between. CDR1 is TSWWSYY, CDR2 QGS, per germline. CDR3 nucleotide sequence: TGTGCTCTTGGGGAATTCCCACTACGTACGGGGGGGGTTTACACCGATAAACTCATCTTT. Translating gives CALGEFPLRTGGVYTDKLIF.

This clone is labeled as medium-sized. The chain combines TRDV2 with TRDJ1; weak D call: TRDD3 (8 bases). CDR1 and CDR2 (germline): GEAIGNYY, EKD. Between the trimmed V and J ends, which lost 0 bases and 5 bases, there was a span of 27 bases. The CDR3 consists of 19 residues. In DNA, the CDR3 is TGTGCCTGTGACACCGTTAGTTCCTACCGACAAGGGGATACAGATAAACTCATCTTT. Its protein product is CACDTVSSYRQGDTDKLIF.

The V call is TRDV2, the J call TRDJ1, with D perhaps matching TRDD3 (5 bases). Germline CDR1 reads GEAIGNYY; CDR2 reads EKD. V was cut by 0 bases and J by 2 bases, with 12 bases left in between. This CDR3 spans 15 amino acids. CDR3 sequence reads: CACDTLELDTDKLIF. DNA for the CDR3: TGTGCCTGTGACACCCTGGAACTGGATACCGATAAACTCATCTTT.

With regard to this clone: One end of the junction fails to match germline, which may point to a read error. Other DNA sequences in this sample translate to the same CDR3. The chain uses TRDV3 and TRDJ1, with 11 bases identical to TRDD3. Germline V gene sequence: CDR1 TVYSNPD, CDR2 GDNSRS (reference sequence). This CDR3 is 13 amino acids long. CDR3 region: CAFRAGGYRKLIF. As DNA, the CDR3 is TGTGCCTTTAGAGCTGGGGGATACCGTAAACTCATCTTC.

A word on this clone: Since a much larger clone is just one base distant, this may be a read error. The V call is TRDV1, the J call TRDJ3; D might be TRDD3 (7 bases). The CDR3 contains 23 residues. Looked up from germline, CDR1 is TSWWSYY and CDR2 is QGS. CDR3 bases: TGTGCTCTTGGAGAACATAGGGCTTCCTGTTGGGGGACGAGCTCCTGGGACGCCCGACAGATGTTTTTC. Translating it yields CALGEHRASCWGTSSWDARQMFF.

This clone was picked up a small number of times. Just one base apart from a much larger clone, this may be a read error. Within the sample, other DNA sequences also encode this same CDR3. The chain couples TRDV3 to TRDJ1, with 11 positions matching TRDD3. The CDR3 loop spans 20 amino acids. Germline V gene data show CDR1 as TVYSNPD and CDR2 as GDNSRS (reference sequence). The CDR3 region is CALYGLGDNPRISYTDKLIF. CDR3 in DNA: TGCGCTCTTTACGGACTGGGGGATAACCCCCGGATTTCCTACACCGATAAACTCATCTTT.

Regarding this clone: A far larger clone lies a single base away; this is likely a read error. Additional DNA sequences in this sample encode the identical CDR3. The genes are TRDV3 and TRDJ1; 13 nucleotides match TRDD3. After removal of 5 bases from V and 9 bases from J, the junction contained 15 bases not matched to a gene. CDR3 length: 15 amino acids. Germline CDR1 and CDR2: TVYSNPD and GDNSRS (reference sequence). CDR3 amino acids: CARNITGGYAYQLIF. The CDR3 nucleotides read TGTGCCCGCAATATTACTGGGGGATACGCGTATCAACTCATCTTT.

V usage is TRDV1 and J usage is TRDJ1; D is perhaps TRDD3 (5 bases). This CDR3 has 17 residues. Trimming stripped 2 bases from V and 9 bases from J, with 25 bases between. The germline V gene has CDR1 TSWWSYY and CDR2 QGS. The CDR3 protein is CALGEAWYGIRGCQLIF. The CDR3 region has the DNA TGTGCTCTTGGGGAAGCATGGTATGGAATACGGGGGTGTCAACTCATCTTT.

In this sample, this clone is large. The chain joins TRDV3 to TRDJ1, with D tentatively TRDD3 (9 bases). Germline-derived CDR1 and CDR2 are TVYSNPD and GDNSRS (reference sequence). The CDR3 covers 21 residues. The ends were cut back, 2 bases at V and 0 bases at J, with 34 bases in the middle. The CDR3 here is CAFFLTSYGYWGTTYTDKLIF. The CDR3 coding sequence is TGTGCCTTTTTCCTCACTTCCTACGGGTACTGGGGGACCACGTACACCGATAAACTCATCTTT.

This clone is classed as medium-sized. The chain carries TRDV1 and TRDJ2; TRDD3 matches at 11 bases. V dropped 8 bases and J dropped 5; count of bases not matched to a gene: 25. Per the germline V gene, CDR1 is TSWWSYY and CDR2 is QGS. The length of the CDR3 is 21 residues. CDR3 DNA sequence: TGTGCTCTTAGTGTGCGAAGAGGCCTGTACTGGGGGATAGCTAGAACAGCACAACTCTTCTTT. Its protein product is CALSVRRGLYWGIARTAQLFF.

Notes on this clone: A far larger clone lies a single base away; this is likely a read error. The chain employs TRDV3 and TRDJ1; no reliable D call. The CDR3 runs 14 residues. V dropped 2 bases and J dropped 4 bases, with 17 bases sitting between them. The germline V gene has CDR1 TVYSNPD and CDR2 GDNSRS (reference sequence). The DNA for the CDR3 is TGTGCCTTTTCCTTTTCTGGATTGGTCGATAAACTCATCTTT. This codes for CAFSFSGLVDKLIF.

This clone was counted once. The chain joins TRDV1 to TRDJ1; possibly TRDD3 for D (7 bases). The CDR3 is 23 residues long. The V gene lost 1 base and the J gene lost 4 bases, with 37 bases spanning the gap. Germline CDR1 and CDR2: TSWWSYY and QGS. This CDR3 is CALGEPWGNNLPCLSGGLDKLIF. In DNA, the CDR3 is TGTGCTCTTGGGGAACCGTGGGGAAACAACCTTCCCTGTTTGTCTGGGGGGCTCGATAAACTCATCTTT.

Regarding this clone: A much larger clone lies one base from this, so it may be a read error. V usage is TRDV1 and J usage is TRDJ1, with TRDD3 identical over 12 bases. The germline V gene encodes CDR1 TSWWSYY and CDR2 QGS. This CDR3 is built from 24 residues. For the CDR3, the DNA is TGTGCTCTTGGGGACCCTTTCGTCCCCCTCGACTGGGGGATACCTAGACCCTACACCGATAGACTCATCTTT. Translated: CALGDPFVPLDWGIPRPYTDRLIF.

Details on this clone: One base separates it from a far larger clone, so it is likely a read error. Here the CDR3 DNA reads TGTGCCTTTCACCCGGGGTACTGGGGGATAGTGCACACCGATAAACTCATCTTT. Translated, it gives CAFHPGYWGIVHTDKLIF. The rearrangement joins TRDV3 to TRDJ1; 11 bases map to TRDD3. V dropped 2 bases and J dropped 0; count of bases not matched to a gene: 14. The CDR3 runs 18 residues. CDR1 is TVYSNPD, CDR2 GDNSRS, per germline (reference sequence).

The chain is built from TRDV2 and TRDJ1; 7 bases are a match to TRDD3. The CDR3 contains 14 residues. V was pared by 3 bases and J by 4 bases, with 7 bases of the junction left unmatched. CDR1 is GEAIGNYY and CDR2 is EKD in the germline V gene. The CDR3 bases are TGTGCCTGTGACCCGATACTGGGGATCGATAAACTCATCTTT. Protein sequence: CACDPILGIDKLIF.

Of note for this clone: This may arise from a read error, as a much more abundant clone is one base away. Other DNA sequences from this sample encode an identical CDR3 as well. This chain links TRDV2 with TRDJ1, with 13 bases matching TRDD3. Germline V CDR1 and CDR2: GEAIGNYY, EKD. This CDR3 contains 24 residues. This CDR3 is CACDTVRGLPLLGDTHKGTDKLIF. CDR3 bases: TGCGCCTGTGACACCGTGAGGGGACTGCCCTTACTGGGGGATACGCATAAGGGGACCGATAAACTCATCTTT.